This T cell receptor (beta chain) originates from a study of T cell repertoires in cytomegalovirus infection. The overall study: Both CMV infection and a matching HLA type were indicated by public TCR beta signatures.

Via MiXCR, TCRdb re-called the reads, giving one row per CDR3 protein. The data hold about 60,000 distinct CDR3 sequences, with approximately 36% observed a single time. General study points: Cumulative public TCR beta family frequency identified carriers of CMV plus the relevant HLA.

Germline values: CDR1 SGHTA, CDR2 FQGNSA. There are 15 residues in the CDR3. V lost 5 bases and J 5 bases, leaving 16 bases between the germline ends. As to this clonotype: Antigen unknown.

V gene TRBV7-2 combines with J gene TRBJ2-1; D possibly corresponds to TRBD1 (5 bases). Sequences were obtained from PBMCs, sequenced either directly or after in vitro stimulation (not recorded which). This TCR was sampled from a human donor in good health (CMV status not recorded). Some clones in this sample may be carry-over from other donors' samples. The CDR3 reads CASSPPGLVHNEQFF. In DNA form, the CDR3 reads TGTGCCAGCAGCCCTCCAGGGTTGGTACACAATGAGCAGTTCTTC.